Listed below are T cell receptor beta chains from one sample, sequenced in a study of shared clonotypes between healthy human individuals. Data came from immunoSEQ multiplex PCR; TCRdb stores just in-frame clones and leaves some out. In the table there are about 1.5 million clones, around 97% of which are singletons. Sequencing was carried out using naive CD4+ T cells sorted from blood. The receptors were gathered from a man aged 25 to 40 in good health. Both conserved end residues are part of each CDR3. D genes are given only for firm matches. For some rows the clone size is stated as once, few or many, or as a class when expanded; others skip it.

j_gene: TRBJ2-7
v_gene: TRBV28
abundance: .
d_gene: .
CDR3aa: CASSFPSAVPSF
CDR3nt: TGTGCCAGCAGTTTCCCCAGTGCGGTACCCTCCTTC

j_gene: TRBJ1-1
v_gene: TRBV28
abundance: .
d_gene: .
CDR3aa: CAAPGRGGTEAFF
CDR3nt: TGTGCCGCCCCAGGACGAGGTGGCACTGAAGCTTTCTTT

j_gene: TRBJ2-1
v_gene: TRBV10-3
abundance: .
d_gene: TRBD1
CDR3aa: CAITDRGGSYNEQFF
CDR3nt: TGTGCCATCACCGACAGGGGCGGCTCCTACAATGAGCAGTTCTTC

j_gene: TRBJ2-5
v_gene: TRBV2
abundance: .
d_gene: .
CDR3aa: CASGGGHLETQYF
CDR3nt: TGTGCCAGCGGGGGGGGACATTTAGAGACCCAGTACTTC

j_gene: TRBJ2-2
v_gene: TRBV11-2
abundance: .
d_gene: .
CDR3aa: CASILGGGIMNTGELFF
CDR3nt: TGTGCCAGCATCCTAGGTGGAGGGATAATGAACACCGGGGAGCTGTTTTTT

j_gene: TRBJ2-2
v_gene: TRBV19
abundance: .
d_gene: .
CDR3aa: CASSIPTGELFF
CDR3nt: TGTGCCAGTAGTATACCCACCGGGGAGCTGTTTTTT

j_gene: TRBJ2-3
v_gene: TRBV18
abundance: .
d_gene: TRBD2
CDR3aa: CASTTSGRADTQYF
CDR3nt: TGTGCCAGCACTACTAGCGGCCGGGCAGATACGCAGTATTTT

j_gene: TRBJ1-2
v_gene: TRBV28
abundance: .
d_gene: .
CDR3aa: CASSLGAGVNGYTF
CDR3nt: TGTGCCAGCAGTTTAGGGGCAGGGGTTAATGGCTACACCTTC

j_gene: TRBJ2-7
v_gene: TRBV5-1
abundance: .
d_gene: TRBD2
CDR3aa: CASSPGLAGVYYEQYF
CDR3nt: TGCGCCAGCAGCCCGGGACTAGCGGGAGTGTACTACGAGCAGTACTTC

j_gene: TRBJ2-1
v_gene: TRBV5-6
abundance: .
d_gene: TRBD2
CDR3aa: CASTLRLAGVSPPREQFF
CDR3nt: TGTGCCAGCACCTTACGACTAGCGGGAGTTTCGCCCCCGCGAGAGCAGTTCTTC

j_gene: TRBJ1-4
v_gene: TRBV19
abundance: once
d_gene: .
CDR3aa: CASSIEVTRGASSNEKLFF
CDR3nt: TGTGCCAGTAGTATAGAGGTGACGAGAGGCGCGTCCTCTAATGAAAAACTGTTTTTT

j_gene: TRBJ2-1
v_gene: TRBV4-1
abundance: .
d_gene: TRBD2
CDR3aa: CASSLPPAGEDNPYNEQFF
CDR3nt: TGCGCCAGCAGCCTCCCACCAGCGGGAGAGGATAACCCCTACAATGAGCAGTTCTTC

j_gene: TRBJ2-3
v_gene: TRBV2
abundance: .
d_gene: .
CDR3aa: CASSEYKVDTQYF
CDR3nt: TGTGCCAGCAGTGAATACAAAGTGGATACGCAGTATTTT

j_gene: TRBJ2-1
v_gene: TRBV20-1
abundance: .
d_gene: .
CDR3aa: CSAGTNNEQFF
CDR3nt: TGCAGTGCCGGGACCAACAATGAGCAGTTCTTC

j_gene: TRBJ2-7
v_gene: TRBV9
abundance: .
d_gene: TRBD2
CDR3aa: CASSVAAGGPYEQYF
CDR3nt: TGTGCCAGCAGCGTAGCGGCGGGAGGGCCTTACGAGCAGTACTTC

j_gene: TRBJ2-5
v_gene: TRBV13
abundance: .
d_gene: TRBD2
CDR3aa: CASSRTGGAEETQYF
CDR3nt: TGTGCCAGCAGCCGGACCGGGGGGGCCGAGGAGACCCAGTACTTC

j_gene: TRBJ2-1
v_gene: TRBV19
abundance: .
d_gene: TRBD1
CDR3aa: CASSYGGGQGAYNEQFF
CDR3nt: TGTGCCAGTAGTTACGGGGGTGGACAGGGGGCTTATAATGAGCAGTTCTTC

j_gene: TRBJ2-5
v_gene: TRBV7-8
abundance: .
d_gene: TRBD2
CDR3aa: CASRESGTSGSQETQYF
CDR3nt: TGTGCCAGCCGAGAATCGGGGACTAGCGGGTCACAAGAGACCCAGTACTTC

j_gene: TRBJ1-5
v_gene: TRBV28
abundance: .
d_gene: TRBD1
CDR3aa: CASRTGGQPQHF
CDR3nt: TGTGCCAGCAGGACAGGGGGGCAGCCCCAGCATTTT

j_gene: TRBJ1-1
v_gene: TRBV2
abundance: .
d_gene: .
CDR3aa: CASSAPGPGRGIAEAFF
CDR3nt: TGTGCCAGCAGTGCCCCCGGCCCCGGAAGGGGTATCGCTGAAGCTTTCTTT

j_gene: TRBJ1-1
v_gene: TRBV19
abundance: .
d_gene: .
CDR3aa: CASSIDPMGTEAFF
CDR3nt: TGTGCCAGTAGTATAGATCCTATGGGCACTGAAGCTTTCTTT

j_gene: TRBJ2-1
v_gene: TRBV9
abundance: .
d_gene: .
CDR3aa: CASSDSIRSNEQFF
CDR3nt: TGTGCCAGCAGCGACTCAATTCGGTCGAATGAGCAGTTCTTC